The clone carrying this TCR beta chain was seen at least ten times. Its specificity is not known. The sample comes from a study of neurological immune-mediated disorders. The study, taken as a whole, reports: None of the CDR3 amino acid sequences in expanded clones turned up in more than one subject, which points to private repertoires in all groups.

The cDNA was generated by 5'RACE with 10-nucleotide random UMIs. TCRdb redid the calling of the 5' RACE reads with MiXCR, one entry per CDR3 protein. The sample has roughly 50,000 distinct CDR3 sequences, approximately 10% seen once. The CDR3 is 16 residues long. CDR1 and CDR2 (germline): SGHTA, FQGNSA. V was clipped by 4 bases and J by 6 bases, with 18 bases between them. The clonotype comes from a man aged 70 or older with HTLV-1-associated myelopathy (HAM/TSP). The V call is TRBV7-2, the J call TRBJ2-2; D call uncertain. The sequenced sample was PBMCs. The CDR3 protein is CASSSRSPALPGELFF. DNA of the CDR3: TGTGCCAGCAGCTCGCGGTCCCCGGCCTTACCCGGGGAGCTGTTTTTT.